This T cell receptor (beta chain) was recovered during a study of cytomegalovirus exposure and HLA in healthy donors. Clones were sequenced by immunoSEQ multiplex PCR, and TCRdb holds only the in-frame ones, with some missing. The sample lists hundreds of thousands of clones; roughly 90% were seen once. Trimming at V came to 6 bases and at J to 4 bases, leaving 5 bases not matched to a gene. The CDR3 runs to 15 residues. Germline CDR1 and CDR2: MDHEN and SYDVKM. With respect to this clone: Its matching antigen is unknown.

Study-wide results and limits: Reports described diagnosis of cytomegalovirus status by the classifier as highly specific and sensitive. Many donors shared some public TCRs, even though most TCR sequences were rare.

The clonotype was recovered from a young woman in good health and CMV-seronegative. The sequenced material came from PBMCs. This chain connects TRBV28 to TRBJ1-5, with TRBD1 matching over 11 bases. The CDR3 nucleotides read TGTGCCAGCAGCCGAGGGACAGGGGGAAATCAGCCCCAGCATTTT. Translation gives CASSRGTGGNQPQHF.